The clone carrying this T cell receptor (beta chain) was seen a few times. V shed 5 bases and J shed 8 bases, with 12 bases lying between them. The length of the CDR3 is 13 residues. In germline, CDR1 is SEHNR, CDR2 FQNEAQ (reference sequence). Using its own MiXCR run on the 5' RACE reads, TCRdb lists one record per CDR3 protein. Of about 200,000 distinct CDR3 sequences listed, around 9.1% are singletons. The sample belongs to a study of T-cell memory formation after mild COVID-19. V and J are TRBV7-9 and TRBJ2-2; D is possibly TRBD1 (6 bases). The TCR comes from a man in his late teens or twenties who had mild COVID-19 (a few samples of this study predate the infection). Cell type and time point are not known. The material sequenced was PBMCs or a T cell subset sorted from them (not recorded which). CDR3: CASSAQGFGELFF. In DNA form, the CDR3 reads TGTGCCAGCAGCGCACAGGGTTTTGGGGAGCTGTTTTTT.